This TCR beta chain is drawn from a study of blood T cell repertoires in COVID-19. Study context: COVID-19 samples from acute and convalescent phases originated in the United States, Italy and Spain. From T cells, B-cell-depleted T cells, or PBMCs came the material, which was cDNA or gDNA.

Per the original methods: It was from reference gene primer amplification that nucleated cell counts were estimated. Only in-frame clones appear in the TCRdb table, and some are missing; sequencing was by immunoSEQ multiplex PCR. The D gene and trimming were derived from the DNA, and the V and J assignments and clone size from that table. This sample has over 200,000 clones, with approximately 90% found just once. Sequencing was performed on peripheral blood. This receptor was taken from a woman aged 18-29 years who had recovered from COVID-19.

In DNA, the CDR3 is TGTGCCAGCAGCCAACACAGGGGGTATGGAAACACCATATATTTT. It codes for CASSQHRGYGNTIYF. V gene TRBV14 combines with J gene TRBJ1-3; 8 nucleotides line up with TRBD1. CDR1 SGHDN and CDR2 FVKESK come from the germline V gene. V lost 2 bases and J lost 3; bases outside the gene matches: 3. The CDR3 runs to 15 residues. The variable domain in full, completed from reference TRBV14 and TRBJ1-3, reads EAGVTQFPSHSVIEKGQTVTLRCDPISGHDNLYWYRRVMGKEIKFLLHFVKESKQDESGMPNNRFLAERTGGTYSTLKVQPAELEDSGVYFCASSQHRGYGNTIYFGEGSWLTVV.